This T cell receptor beta chain was recovered during a study of T cell repertoires in cytomegalovirus infection. The V and J ends lost 1 base and 4 bases respectively, with 8 bases between them. Per the germline V gene, CDR1 is SGHTA and CDR2 is FQGNSA. CDR3 length: 14 residues. About this clonotype: Its antigen is unknown.

Study conclusions and caveats: Cumulated frequencies of public TCR beta families served to identify carriers of CMV plus the relevant HLA.

A single record per CDR3 protein comes from TCRdb applying MiXCR to the reads. The sample lists about half a million distinct CDR3 sequences, 30% to 40% occurring once. The genes are TRBV7-2 and TRBJ2-1; D remains unclear. The sequenced sample was cultured PBMCs, obtained from culture after CMV antigen stimulation. This sequence originates from a human donor in good health (CMV status not recorded). Some clones in this sample may be carry-over from other donors' samples. For the CDR3, the DNA is TGTGCCAGCAGCTTAGAAAGCAGTTACAATGAGCAGTTCTTC. Residues: CASSLESSYNEQFF.